The 4 T cell receptor beta chains below all came from one sample that was sequenced in a study of cytomegalovirus exposure and HLA in healthy donors. The PCR ran on 60 Vbeta and 13 Jbeta primers. Repertoires were generated with immunoSEQ multiplex PCR, while TCRdb's copy carries only in-frame clones and drops some. This table has about 160,000 clones, around 76% appearing once. Sequencing was carried out using PBMCs. The receptors here all came from a female donor in good health and CMV-seronegative.

This clone was recorded a few times. This chain links TRBV10-3 with TRBJ1-1, with D unresolved. Trimming stripped 4 bases from V and 3 bases from J, with 9 bases between. Germline CDR1 and CDR2: ENHRY and SYGVKD. The CDR3 runs 13 residues. The DNA for the CDR3 is TGTGCCATCAGTGTAAACAGCCACACTGAAGCTTTCTTT. It specifies CAISVNSHTEAFF.

The chain combines TRBV19 with TRBJ2-7; 8 nucleotides match TRBD2. This CDR3 is 15 amino acids long. CDR1 is LNHDA and CDR2 is SQIVND in the germline V gene (reference sequence). With 1 base clipped from V and 0 bases from J, the junction kept 2 bases outside the gene matches. The CDR3 loop reads CASSIASGSSYEQYF. As DNA, the CDR3 is TGTGCCAGTAGTATAGCCAGCGGGAGCTCCTACGAGCAGTACTTC.

This clone was detected only a few times. This chain uses TRBV6-4 with TRBJ1-5; 12 nucleotides line up with TRBD1. CDR1 MRHNA and CDR2 SNTAGT come from the germline V gene. The CDR3 is 19 residues long. J gave up 0 bases and V 2 bases, and 8 bases lay outside the gene matches. As DNA, the CDR3 is TGTGCCAGCAGTGACGCGGGACAGGGGGCTGTTTATAGCAATCAGCCCCAGCATTTT. The encoded protein is CASSDAGQGAVYSNQPQHF.

Only a few counts were recorded for this clone. This rearrangement joins TRBV7-2 to TRBJ2-1, with D maybe TRBD1 (5 bases). The germline gives CDR1 SGHTA, CDR2 FQGNSA. The CDR3 has 14 amino acids. V was cut by 5 bases and J by 8 bases, with 16 bases left in between. Written as DNA, the CDR3 is TGTGCCAGCAGCGCCCGCAGGGTGGGTGATGAGCAGTTCTTC. Translating gives CASSARRVGDEQFF. The whole variable domain, filled in from reference TRBV7-2 and TRBJ2-1, reads GAGVSQSPSNKVTEKGKDVELRCDPISGHTALYWYRQSLGQGLEFLIYFQGNSAPDKSGLPSDRFSAERTGGSVSTLTIQRTQQEDSAVYLCASSARRVGDEQFFGPGTRLTVL.